The present entry profiles one TCR beta chain with its context. Its specificity is unknown. Only in-frame clones appear in the TCRdb table, and some are missing; sequencing was by immunoSEQ multiplex PCR. The table records about 4,200 clones, less than 80% of them present only once. Patients were adults with ileal or ileocolonic Crohn's disease needing resection. This sample was taken from a study of T cell repertoires in ileal Crohn's disease. Study-wide context: About half received postoperative treatment, approximately 12 with thiopurines and about 20 anti-TNF. Study-wide findings and caveats: Compared with CD4 T cells, sorted CD8 cells carried more expanded clones. All patients with clonality above 26.8% had endoscopic recurrence.

The origin of this receptor is an adult with Crohn's disease. The source material was ileal tissue.

The chain's CDR3 is CASSGDKNYGYTF. The CDR3 nucleotides read TGTGCCAGCAGCGGGGACAAAAACTATGGCTACACCTTC. The chain carries TRBV2 and TRBJ1-2, with a possible D match to TRBD1 (6 bases). The germline V and J ends were trimmed by 6 bases and 2 bases, with 10 bases remaining between them. The CDR3 extends over 13 amino acids. CDR1 SNHLY and CDR2 FYNNEI come from the germline V gene.